This T cell receptor (beta chain) came from a study of B cell selection in AIRE deficiency. Regulatory T cells were sorted as CD4+CD25hiCD127low/negative. The germline gives CDR1 SGHKS, CDR2 YYEKEE (reference sequence). This CDR3 has 15 residues. V gave up 1 base and J gave up 5 bases, with 10 bases separating them. Profiled with immunoSEQ multiplex PCR; TCRdb holds only in-frame clones, not every one. Among fewer than 2,000 clones, 80% to 90% were seen once, and the ten largest hold approximately 1.7%. Source material: CD4+CD25+ Tregs sorted from PBMCs. The chain couples TRBV5-5 to TRBJ1-6; D is unclear. The TCR comes from a human donor in good health. The CDR3 DNA sequence: TGTGCCAGCAGCTTGTGGTTCAGAGATAATTCACCCCTCCACTTT. It translates to CASSLWFRDNSPLHF.